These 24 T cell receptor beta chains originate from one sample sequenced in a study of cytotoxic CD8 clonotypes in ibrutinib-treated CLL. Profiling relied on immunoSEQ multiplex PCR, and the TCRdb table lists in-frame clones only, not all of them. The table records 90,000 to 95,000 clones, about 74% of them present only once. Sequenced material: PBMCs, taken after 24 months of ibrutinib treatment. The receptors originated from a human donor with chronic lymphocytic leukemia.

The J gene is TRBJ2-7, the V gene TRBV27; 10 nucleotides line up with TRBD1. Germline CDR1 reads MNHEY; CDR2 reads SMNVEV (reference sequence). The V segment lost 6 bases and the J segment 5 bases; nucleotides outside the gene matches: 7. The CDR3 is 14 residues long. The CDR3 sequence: CASRPDRGQNEQYF. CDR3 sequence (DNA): TGTGCCAGCAGACCCGACAGGGGGCAAAACGAGCAGTACTTC.

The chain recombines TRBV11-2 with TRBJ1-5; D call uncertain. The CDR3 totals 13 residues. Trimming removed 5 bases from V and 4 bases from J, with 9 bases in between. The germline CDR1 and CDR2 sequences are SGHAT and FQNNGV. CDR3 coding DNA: TGTGCCAGCAGCCCGCAAGTGAATCAGCCCCAGCATTTT. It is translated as CASSPQVNQPQHF.

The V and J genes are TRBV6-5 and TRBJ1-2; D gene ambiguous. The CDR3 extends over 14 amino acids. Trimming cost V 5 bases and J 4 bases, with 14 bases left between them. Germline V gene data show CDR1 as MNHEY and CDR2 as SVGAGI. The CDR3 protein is CASSTPSRAYGYTF. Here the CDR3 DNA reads TGTGCCAGCAGTACACCCTCGAGGGCCTATGGCTACACCTTC.

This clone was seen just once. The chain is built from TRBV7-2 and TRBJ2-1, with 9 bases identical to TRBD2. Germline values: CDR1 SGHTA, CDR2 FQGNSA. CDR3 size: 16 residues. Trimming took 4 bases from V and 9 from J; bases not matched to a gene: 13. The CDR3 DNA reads TGTGCCAGCAGCTCCCATGGGGCTAGCGGGACTGTTGAGCAGTTCTTC. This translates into CASSSHGASGTVEQFF.

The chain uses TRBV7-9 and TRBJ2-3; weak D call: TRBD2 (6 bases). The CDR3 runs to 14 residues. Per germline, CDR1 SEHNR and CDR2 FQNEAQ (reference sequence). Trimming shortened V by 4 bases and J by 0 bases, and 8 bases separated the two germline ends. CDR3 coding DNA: TGTGCCAGCAGCTCGGGGGTGAGCACAGATACGCAGTATTTT. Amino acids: CASSSGVSTDTQYF.

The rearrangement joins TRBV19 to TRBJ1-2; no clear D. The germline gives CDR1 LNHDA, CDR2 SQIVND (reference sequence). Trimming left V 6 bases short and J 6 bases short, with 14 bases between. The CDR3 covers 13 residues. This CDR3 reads CASSPERVDGYTF. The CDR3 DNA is TGTGCCAGTAGCCCCGAGAGGGTGGATGGCTACACCTTC.

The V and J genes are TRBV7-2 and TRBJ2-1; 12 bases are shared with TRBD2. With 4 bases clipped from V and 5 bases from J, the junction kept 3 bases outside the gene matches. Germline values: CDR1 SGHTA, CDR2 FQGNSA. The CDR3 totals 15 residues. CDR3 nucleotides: TGTGCCAGCAGCTGGACTAGCGGGGTCCACAATGAGCAGTTCTTC. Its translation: CASSWTSGVHNEQFF.

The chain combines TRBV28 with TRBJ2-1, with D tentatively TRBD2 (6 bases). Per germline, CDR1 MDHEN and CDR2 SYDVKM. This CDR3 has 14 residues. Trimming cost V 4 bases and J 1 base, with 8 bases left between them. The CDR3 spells CASSSSVSYNEQFF. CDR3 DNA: TGTGCCAGCAGTTCTAGCGTATCCTACAATGAGCAGTTCTTC.

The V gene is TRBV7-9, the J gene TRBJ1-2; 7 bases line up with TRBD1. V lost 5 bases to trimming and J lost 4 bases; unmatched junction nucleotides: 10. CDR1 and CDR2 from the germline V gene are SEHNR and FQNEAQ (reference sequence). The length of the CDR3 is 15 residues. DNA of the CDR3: TGTGCCAGCAGCCTCGGGACAGCCAATGGCTATGGCTACACCTTC. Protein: CASSLGTANGYGYTF.

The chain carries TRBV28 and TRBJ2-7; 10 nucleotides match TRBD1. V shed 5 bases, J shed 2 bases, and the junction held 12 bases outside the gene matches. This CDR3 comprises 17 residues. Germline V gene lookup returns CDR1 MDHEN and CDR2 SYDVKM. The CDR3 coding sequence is TGTGCCAGCAGTGCTAAGGACAGGGGGATATACACCTACGAGCAGTACTTC. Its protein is CASSAKDRGIYTYEQYF.

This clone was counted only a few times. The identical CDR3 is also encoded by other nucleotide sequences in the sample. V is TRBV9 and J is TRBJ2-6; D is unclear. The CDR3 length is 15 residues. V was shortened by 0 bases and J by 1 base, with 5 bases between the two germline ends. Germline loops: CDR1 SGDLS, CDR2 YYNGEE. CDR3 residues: CASSVEGSGANVLTF. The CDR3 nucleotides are TGTGCCAGCAGCGTAGAAGGGTCTGGGGCCAACGTCCTGACTTTC.

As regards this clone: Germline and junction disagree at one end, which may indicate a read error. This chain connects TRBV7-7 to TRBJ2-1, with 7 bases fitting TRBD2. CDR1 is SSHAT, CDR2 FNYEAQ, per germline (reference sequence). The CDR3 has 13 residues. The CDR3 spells CASSLGGGNEQFF. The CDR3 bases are TGTGCTAGCAGCTTGGGCGGGGGCAATGAGCAGTTCTTC.

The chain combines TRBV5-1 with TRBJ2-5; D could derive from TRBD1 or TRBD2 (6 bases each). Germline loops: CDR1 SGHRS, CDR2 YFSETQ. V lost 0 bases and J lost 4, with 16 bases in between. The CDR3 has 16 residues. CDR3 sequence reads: CASSLEVGGLAETQYF. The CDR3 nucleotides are TGCGCCAGCAGCTTGGAAGTAGGGGGGCTTGCAGAGACCCAGTACTTC.

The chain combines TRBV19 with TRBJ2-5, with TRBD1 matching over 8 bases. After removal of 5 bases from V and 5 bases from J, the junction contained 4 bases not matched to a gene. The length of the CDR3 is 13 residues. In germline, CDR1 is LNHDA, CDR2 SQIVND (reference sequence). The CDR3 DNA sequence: TGTGCCAGTAGTCCCCGGACAGGGGAGACCCAGTACTTC. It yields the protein CASSPRTGETQYF.

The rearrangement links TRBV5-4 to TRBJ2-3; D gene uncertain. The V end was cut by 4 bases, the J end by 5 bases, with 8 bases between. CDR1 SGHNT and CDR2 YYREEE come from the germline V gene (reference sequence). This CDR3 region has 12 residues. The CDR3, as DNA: TGTGCCAGCAGCCGTCTATTAGATACGCAGTATTTT. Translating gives CASSRLLDTQYF.

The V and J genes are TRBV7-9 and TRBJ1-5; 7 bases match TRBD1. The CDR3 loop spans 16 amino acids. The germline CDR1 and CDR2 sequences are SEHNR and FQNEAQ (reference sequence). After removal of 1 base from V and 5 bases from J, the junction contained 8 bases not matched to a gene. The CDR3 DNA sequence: TGTGCCAGCAGCTTAGGACAGGGCCGCGTAGATCAGCCCCAGCATTTT. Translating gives CASSLGQGRVDQPQHF.

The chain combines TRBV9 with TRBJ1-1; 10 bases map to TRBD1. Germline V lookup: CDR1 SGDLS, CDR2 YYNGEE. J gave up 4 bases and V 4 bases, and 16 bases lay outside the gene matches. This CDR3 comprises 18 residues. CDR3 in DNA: TGTGCCAGCAGCCTTCAGACAGGGGGCGTAAAGGGGGTCACTGAAGCTTTCTTT. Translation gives CASSLQTGGVKGVTEAFF.

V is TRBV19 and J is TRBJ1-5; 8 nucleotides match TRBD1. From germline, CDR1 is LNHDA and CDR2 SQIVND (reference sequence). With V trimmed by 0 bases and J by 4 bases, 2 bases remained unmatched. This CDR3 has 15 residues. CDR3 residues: CASSIEDRANQPQHF. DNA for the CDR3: TGTGCCAGTAGTATAGAGGACAGGGCGAATCAGCCCCAGCATTTT.

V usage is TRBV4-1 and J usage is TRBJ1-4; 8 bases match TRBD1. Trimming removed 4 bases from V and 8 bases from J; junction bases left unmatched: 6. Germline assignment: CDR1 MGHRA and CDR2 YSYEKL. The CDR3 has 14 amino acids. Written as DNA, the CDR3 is TGCGCCAGCAGCCTCCACAGGGGGGCCGAAAAACTGTTTTTT. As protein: CASSLHRGAEKLFF.

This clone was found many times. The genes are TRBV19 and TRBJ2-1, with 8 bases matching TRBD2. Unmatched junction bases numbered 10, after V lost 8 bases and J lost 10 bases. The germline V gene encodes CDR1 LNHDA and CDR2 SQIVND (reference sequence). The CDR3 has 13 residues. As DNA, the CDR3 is TGTGCCAGTCACTCCCTCCCGGGGGGGGAGCAGTTCTTC. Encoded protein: CASHSLPGGEQFF.

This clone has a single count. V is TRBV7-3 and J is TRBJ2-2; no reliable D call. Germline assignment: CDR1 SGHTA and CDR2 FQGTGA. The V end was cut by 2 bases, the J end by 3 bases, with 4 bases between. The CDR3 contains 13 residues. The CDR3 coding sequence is TGTGCCAGCAGCTTACTTGACACCGGGGAGCTGTTTTTT. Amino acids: CASSLLDTGELFF.

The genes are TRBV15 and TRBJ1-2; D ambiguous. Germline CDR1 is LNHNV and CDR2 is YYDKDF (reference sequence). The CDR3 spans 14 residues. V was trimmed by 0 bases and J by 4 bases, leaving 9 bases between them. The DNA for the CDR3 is TGTGCCACCAGCAGAGAGAAAGGGTCCTATGGCTACACCTTC. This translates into CATSREKGSYGYTF.

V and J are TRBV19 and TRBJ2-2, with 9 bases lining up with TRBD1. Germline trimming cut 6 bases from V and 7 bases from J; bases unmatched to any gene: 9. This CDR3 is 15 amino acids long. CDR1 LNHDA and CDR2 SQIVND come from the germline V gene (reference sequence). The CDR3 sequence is CASRPDRGNGGELFF. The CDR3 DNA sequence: TGTGCCAGTAGGCCTGACAGGGGGAATGGCGGGGAGCTGTTTTTT.

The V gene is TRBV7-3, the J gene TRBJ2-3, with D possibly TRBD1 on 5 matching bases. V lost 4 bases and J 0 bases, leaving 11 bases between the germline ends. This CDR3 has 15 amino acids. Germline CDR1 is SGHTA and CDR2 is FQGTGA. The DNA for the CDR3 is TGTGCCAGCAGCTACGGACAAACTAGCACAGATACGCAGTATTTT. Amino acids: CASSYGQTSTDTQYF. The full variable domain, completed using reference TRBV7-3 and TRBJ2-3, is GAGVSQTPSNKVTEKGKYVELRCDPISGHTALYWYRQSLGQGPEFLIYFQGTGAADDSGLPNDRFFAVRPEGSVSTLKIQRTERGDSAVYLCASSYGQTSTDTQYFGPGTRLTVL.